Sequencing of this T cell receptor beta chain was carried out in a study of blood T cell repertoires in COVID-19. About the study: Specimens from acute and convalescent COVID-19 originated in the United States, Italy and Spain. T cells, B-cell-depleted T cells, or PBMCs provided the cDNA or gDNA that served as material.

CDR1 is SGHTA and CDR2 is FQGNSA in the germline V gene. CDR3 length: 14 residues. V was clipped by 1 base and J by 1 base, with 7 bases between them. This clone has only one observation. Per the original methods: Amplification from reference gene primers served as the basis for estimated nucleated cell counts. The data were produced by immunoSEQ multiplex PCR, yet TCRdb's version contains in-frame clones alone and is incomplete. V and J calls and clone size follow that table, whereas D and trimming were derived from the DNA. The sample shows a few hundred thousand clones, 75% to 90% of them seen only once.

V usage is TRBV7-2 and J usage is TRBJ1-1; D is uncertain. The source is a woman aged 18-29 years with acute or convalescent COVID-19. Sequenced: peripheral blood. CDR3 residues: CASSLESENTEAFF. CDR3 coding DNA: TGTGCCAGCAGCTTAGAGTCAGAGAACACTGAAGCTTTCTTT. Looking up the rest from reference TRBV7-2 and TRBJ1-1 gives the full variable domain: GAGVSQSPSNKVTEKGKDVELRCDPISGHTALYWYRQSLGQGLEFLIYFQGNSAPDKSGLPSDRFSAERTGGSVSTLTIQRTQQEDSAVYLCASSLESENTEAFFGQGTRLTVV.